Following are 2 T cell receptor beta chains from one sample sequenced in a study of cytomegalovirus exposure and HLA in healthy donors. PCR amplification relied on 60 Vbeta primers (plus 13 Jbeta primers). TCRdb keeps only in-frame clones here, not all; method: immunoSEQ multiplex PCR. The table includes tens of thousands of clones, roughly 78% detected once. Sequenced material: PBMCs. These receptors were obtained from a woman aged 40 to 55 in good health and CMV-seropositive.

This clone has just a few counts. This sequence joins TRBV9 and TRBJ2-1; D is uncertain. From germline, CDR1 is SGDLS and CDR2 YYNGEE. There are 14 residues in the CDR3. The ends were cut back, 6 bases at V and 0 bases at J, with 10 bases in the middle. CDR3 sequence (DNA): TGTGCCAGCACTCAGGTCCTCTCCTACAATGAGCAGTTCTTC. As protein: CASTQVLSYNEQFF. The full variable domain, completed using reference TRBV9 and TRBJ2-1, is DSGVTQTPKHLITATGQRVTLRCSPRSGDLSVYWYQQSLDQGLQFLIQYYNGEERAKGNILERFSAQQFPDLHSELNLSSLELGDSALYFCASTQVLSYNEQFFGPGTRLTVL.

The chain has TRBV7-3 and TRBJ2-1; TRBD2 matches 10 bases. J was trimmed by 5 bases and V by 0 bases; bases with no gene match: 4. The CDR3 has 16 residues. Per the germline V gene, CDR1 is SGHTA and CDR2 is FQGTGA. As DNA, the CDR3 is TGTGCCAGCAGCTTAACGATAGGACTAGCGGACAATGAGCAGTTCTTC. This codes for CASSLTIGLADNEQFF.